This TCR beta chain was recorded in a study of siplizumab effects on memory and regulatory T cells. Overall study results and limits: Proliferating CD4+ or CD8+ clones, roughly 80-97% of them, lacked an assignable naive or memory phenotype. Alloreactive sequences tracing back to unstimulated CD4+ memory cells were significantly reduced by siplizumab. Naive T cells looked more diverse than memory cells, and they looked like major contributors to the alloresponse.

A note on this clone: What it binds is not known.

The CDR3 runs 15 residues. Germline CDR1 is MNHEY and CDR2 is SMNVEV (reference sequence). J was trimmed by 7 bases and V by 7 bases; bases with no gene match: 11. Approximately 100,000 TCR templates per sample were sequenced. Here immunoSEQ multiplex PCR was the method, and the copy in TCRdb shows in-frame clones only, minus some. The sample consists of roughly 110,000 clones, about 93% of them appearing once. Sequencing was performed on non-Treg CD4+ T cells sorted from blood. This receptor was obtained from a human donor in good health. This chain uses TRBV27 with TRBJ2-5; 11 bases are a match to TRBD1. The CDR3 region is CASMVGTGGLGTQYF. CDR3 DNA: TGTGCCAGCATGGTCGGGACAGGGGGATTGGGGACCCAGTACTTC.